A single sample is the source of the 11 T cell receptor beta chains below, sequenced in a study of blood T cells in healthy people across ages. A second PCR, run for roughly 7 to 12 cycles, used a sample-barcoded 5' primer plus a J-beta primer mix. TCRdb used MiXCR to reprocess the 5' RACE reads, holding one entry per CDR3 protein. Counted here are 600,000 to 650,000 distinct CDR3 sequences, roughly 58% occurring once; the ten biggest clones make up approximately 37%. Sample: blood. Source of these receptors: a man between 60 and 75 years old in good health.

This clonotype occurred many times. This chain uses TRBV7-9 with TRBJ2-2, with D possibly called TRBD1 or TRBD2 (6 bases each). CDR1 and CDR2 (germline): SEHNR, FQNEAQ (reference sequence). The CDR3 loop spans 16 amino acids. V lost 10 bases, J lost 6 bases, and 24 bases lay in between. As DNA, the CDR3 is TGTGCCACGGGCCCTTCAGGGGAGGCAGGACCCGGGGAGCTGTTTTTT. Protein: CATGPSGEAGPGELFF.

The chain links TRBV20-1 to TRBJ2-5; 7 positions match TRBD1. V trimming: 5 bases; J trimming: 5 bases; junction bases outside the gene matches: 5. This CDR3 contains 12 residues. Looked up from germline, CDR1 is DFQATT and CDR2 is SNEGSKA (reference sequence). CDR3 loop: CSALRDSETQYF. For the CDR3, the DNA is TGCAGTGCTCTCCGGGACAGTGAGACCCAGTACTTC.

The chain uses TRBV4-1 and TRBJ2-5, with D maybe TRBD2 (5 bases). CDR1 is MGHRA, CDR2 YSYEKL, per germline. V lost 5 bases, J lost 5 bases, and 12 bases lay in between. The CDR3 consists of 13 residues. In nucleotides, the CDR3 is TGCGCCAGCAGCTTCGACCCGGGGGAGACCCAGTACTTC. Translated, it gives CASSFDPGETQYF.

This clonotype came up a few times. The gene calls are TRBV6-6 and TRBJ2-7; D tentatively fits TRBD1 or TRBD2 (5 bases each). Germline-derived CDR1 and CDR2 are MNHNY and SVGAGI (reference sequence). V was clipped by 10 bases and J by 2 bases, with 21 bases between them. CDR3 size: 15 residues. This CDR3 reads CATTQGAATAYEQYF. The CDR3 region has the DNA TGTGCCACGACTCAGGGAGCGGCTACGGCCTACGAGCAGTACTTC.

DNA for the CDR3: TGTGCCAGCAGCTTAGCCCTAGCGGGGCTCTACGAGCAGTACTTC. It encodes CASSLALAGLYEQYF. The chain joins TRBV7-2 to TRBJ2-7; 9 positions match TRBD2. Germline V lookup: CDR1 SGHTA, CDR2 FQGNSA. With 0 bases clipped from V and 3 bases from J, the junction kept 3 bases outside the gene matches. The CDR3 has 15 residues.

The V call is TRBV5-6, the J call TRBJ2-3, with 8 bases lining up with TRBD1. Trimming at V came to 4 bases and at J to 6 bases, leaving 13 bases not matched to a gene. From germline, CDR1 is SGHDT and CDR2 YYEEEE. The CDR3 loop spans 16 amino acids. The CDR3 spells CASSRRTGTSTDTQYF. Here the CDR3 DNA reads TGTGCCAGCAGCCGCCGGACAGGGACATCGACCGATACGCAGTATTTT.

The genes are TRBV5-1 and TRBJ1-5, with TRBD1 matching 11 bases. Germline V gene lookup returns CDR1 SGHRS and CDR2 YFSETQ. The CDR3 is made up of 16 amino acids. The V gene end was trimmed by 4 bases and the J gene end by 3 bases; junction bases not matched to a gene: 6. CDR3 nucleotide sequence: TGCGCCAGCAGCGCGGGGACAGGGGGTTTCAATCAGCCCCAGCATTTT. This sequence encodes CASSAGTGGFNQPQHF.

V usage is TRBV20-1 and J usage is TRBJ2-3; unclear D gene. V dropped 4 bases and J dropped 3 bases, with 8 bases sitting between them. CDR3 length: 12 amino acids. In germline, CDR1 is DFQATT, CDR2 SNEGSKA (reference sequence). This chain's CDR3 is CSATGRTDTQYF. The CDR3 DNA follows: TGCAGTGCTACCGGTAGAACAGATACGCAGTATTTT.

This sequence joins TRBV20-1 and TRBJ2-4; 8 bases agree with TRBD2. With the DNA end fitting TRBJ2-7 better, the J assignment may be wrong. Germline V gene data show CDR1 as DFQATT and CDR2 as SNEGSKA (reference sequence). The CDR3 spans 15 residues. Here the CDR3 reads CSARDLGGAPYEQYF. In DNA, the CDR3 is TGCAGTGCTAGAGATCTCGGGGGGGCACCCTACGAGCAGTACTTC.

The chain combines TRBV3-1 with TRBJ2-4, with TRBD2 matching over 8 bases. The assigned J gene may be wrong: the sequence end matches TRBJ2-5 better. The V gene's germline CDR1 is LGHDT and CDR2 YNNKEL (reference sequence). The CDR3 totals 16 residues. CDR3: CASSQDREGGRRTQYF. The CDR3 DNA follows: TGTGCCAGCAGCCAAGACCGGGAGGGAGGGAGAAGGACCCAGTACTTC.

The table lists this clonotype with many counts. The genes are TRBV9 and TRBJ2-5, with no clear D. Germline CDR1 SGDLS, CDR2 YYNGEE. This CDR3 comprises 14 residues. V dropped 0 bases and J dropped 3 bases, with 9 bases sitting between them. The CDR3 sequence is CASSVGETKETQYF. The CDR3 DNA follows: TGTGCCAGCAGCGTAGGGGAAACCAAAGAGACCCAGTACTTC.